This paragraph covers one TCR beta chain sequence. The target antigen is unknown. The PCR contained 60 Vbeta and 13 Jbeta primers. Libraries were prepared by immunoSEQ multiplex PCR; TCRdb keeps only in-frame clonotypes and omits some of them. The data hold some 86,000 clones, with roughly 80% observed a single time. This entry belongs to a study of cytomegalovirus exposure and HLA in healthy donors. General observations from the study: Researchers reported from a later analysis that most CMV-associated TCR beta chains appeared HLA-restricted. Only CMV serostatus was available as immune exposure information.

J lost 3 bases, V lost 3 bases, and 5 bases had no gene match. This CDR3 contains 15 residues. The germline V gene encodes CDR1 SGHNT and CDR2 YYREEE (reference sequence). This chain joins TRBV5-4 and TRBJ2-2; TRBD2 agrees at 7 bases. The receptor comes from a woman in her 40s in good health and CMV-seropositive. Material: PBMCs. CDR3 DNA: TGTGCCAGCAGCTGGGGGGGTGTCGACACCGGGGAGCTGTTTTTT. Translating it yields CASSWGGVDTGELFF. Full variable domain (rest looked up from reference TRBV5-4 and TRBJ2-2): ETGVTQSPTHLIKTRGQQVTLRCSSQSGHNTVSWYQQALGQGPQFIFQYYREEENGRGNFPPRFSGLQFPNYSSELNVNALELDDSALYLCASSWGGVDTGELFFGEGSRLTVL.